The clone carrying this T cell receptor beta chain occurred many times. Its antigen is not known. TCRdb reprocessed the reads with MiXCR, giving one entry per CDR3 protein. The data contain hundreds of thousands of distinct CDR3 sequences, 35% of them singletons. The CDR3 length is 17 residues. Trimming at V came to 4 bases and at J to 3 bases, leaving 11 bases not matched to a gene. The record originates from a study of T cell repertoires in cytomegalovirus infection. At the level of the study: Public signatures in TCR beta pointed to CMV infection and matching HLA type.

Study results and caveats: Cumulative public TCR beta family frequency identified carriers of CMV plus the relevant HLA. CMV-specific TCR beta clonotypes restricted by HLA-C were the ones dominating the ex vivo response.

Sequencing was carried out using PBMCs. This TCR derives from a human donor in good health (CMV status not recorded). Some clones in this sample may be carry-over from other donors' samples. The rearrangement joins TRBV12-3 or TRBV12-4 to TRBJ2-1, with TRBD1 matching 8 bases. CDR3 in DNA: TGTGCCAGCAGTTCCTCAGGGGGCCCGCTTGTCTACAATGAGCAGTTCTTC. Encoded protein: CASSSSGGPLVYNEQFF.